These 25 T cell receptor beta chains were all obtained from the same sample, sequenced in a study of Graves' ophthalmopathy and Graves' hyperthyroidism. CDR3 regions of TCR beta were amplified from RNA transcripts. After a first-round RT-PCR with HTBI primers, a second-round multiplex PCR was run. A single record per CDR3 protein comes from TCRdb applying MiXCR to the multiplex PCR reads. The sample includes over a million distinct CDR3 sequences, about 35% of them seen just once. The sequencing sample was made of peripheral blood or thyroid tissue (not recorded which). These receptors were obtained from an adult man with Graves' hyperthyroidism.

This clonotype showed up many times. This CDR3 reads CASRDVKSNQPQHF. The CDR3 nucleotides read TGCGCCAGCAGGGACGTAAAAAGCAATCAGCCCCAGCATTTT. The gene calls are TRBV10-2 and TRBJ1-5; no definite D call. In germline, CDR1 is WSHSY, CDR2 SAAADI. Trimming stripped 6 bases from V and 1 base from J, with 10 bases between. CDR3 length: 14 amino acids.

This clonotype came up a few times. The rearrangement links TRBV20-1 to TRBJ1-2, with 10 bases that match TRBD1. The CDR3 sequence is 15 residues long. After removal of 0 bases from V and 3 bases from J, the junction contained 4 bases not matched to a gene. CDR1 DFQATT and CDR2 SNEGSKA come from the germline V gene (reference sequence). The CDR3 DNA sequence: TGCAGTGCTAGAGATCCCGGGACAGGGGACTATGGCTACACCTTC. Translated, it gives CSARDPGTGDYGYTF.

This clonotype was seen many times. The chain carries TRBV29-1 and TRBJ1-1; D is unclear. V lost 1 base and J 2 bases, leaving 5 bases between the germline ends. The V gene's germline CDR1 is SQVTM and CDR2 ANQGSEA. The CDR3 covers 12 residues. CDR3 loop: CSVEAPNTEAFF. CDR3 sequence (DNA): TGCAGCGTTGAAGCCCCCAACACTGAAGCTTTCTTT.

The CDR3 is CASSGLYHEQYF. CDR3 DNA: TGTGCCAGCAGCGGGCTTTACCACGAGCAGTACTTC. The V call is TRBV28, the J call TRBJ2-7; D is unresolved. The CDR3 length is 12 residues. The germline V and J ends were trimmed by 6 bases and 5 bases, with 11 bases remaining between them. The germline gives CDR1 MDHEN, CDR2 SYDVKM.

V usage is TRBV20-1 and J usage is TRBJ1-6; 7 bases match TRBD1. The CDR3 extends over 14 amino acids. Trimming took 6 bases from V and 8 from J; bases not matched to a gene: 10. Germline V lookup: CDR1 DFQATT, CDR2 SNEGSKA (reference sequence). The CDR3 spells CSAPDRDAYSPLHF. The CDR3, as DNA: TGCAGTGCCCCCGACAGGGATGCCTATTCACCCCTCCACTTT.

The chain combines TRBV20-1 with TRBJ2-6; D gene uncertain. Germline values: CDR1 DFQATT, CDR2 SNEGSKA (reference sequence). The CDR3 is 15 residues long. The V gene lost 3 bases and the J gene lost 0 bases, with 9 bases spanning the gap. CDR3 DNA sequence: TGCAGTGCTAGTCCCTTTTCCTCTGGGGCCAACGTCCTGACTTTC. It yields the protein CSASPFSSGANVLTF.

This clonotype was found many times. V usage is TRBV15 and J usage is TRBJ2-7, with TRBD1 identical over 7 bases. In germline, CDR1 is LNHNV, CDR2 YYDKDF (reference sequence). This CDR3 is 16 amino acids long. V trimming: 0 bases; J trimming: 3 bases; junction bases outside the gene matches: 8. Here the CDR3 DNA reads TGTGCCACCAGCAGAGACCCGACAGGGTCTAACTACGAGCAGTACTTC. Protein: CATSRDPTGSNYEQYF. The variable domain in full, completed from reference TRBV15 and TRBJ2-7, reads DAMVIQNPRYQVTQFGKPVTLSCSQTLNHNVMYWYQQKSSQAPKLLFHYYDKDFNNEADTPDNFQSRRPNTSFCFLDIRSPGLGDTAMYLCATSRDPTGSNYEQYFGPGTRLTVT.

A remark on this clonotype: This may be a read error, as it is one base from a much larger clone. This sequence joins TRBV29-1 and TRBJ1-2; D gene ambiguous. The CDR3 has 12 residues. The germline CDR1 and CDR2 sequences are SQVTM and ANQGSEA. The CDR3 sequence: CSVESAVYSYTF. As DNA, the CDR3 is TGCAGCGTTGAAAGTGCCGTCTATAGCTACACCTTC.

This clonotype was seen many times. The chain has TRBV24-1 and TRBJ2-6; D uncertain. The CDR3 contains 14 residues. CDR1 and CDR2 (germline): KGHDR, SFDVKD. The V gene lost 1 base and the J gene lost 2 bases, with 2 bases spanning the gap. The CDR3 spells CATSDFPGANVLTF. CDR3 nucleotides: TGTGCCACCAGTGATTTTCCTGGGGCCAACGTCCTGACTTTC.

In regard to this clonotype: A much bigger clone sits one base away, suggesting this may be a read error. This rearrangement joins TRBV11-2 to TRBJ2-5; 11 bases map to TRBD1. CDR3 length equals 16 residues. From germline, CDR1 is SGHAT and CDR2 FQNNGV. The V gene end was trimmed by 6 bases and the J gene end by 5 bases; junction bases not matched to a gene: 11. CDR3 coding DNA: TGTGCCAGCAGTATTGGGACAGGGGGAGGGTATGAGACCCAGTACTTC. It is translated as CASSIGTGGGYETQYF.

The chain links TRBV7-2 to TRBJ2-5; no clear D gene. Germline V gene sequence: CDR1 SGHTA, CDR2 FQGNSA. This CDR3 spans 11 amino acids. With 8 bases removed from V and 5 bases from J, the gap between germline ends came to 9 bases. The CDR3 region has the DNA TGTGCCAGCCGTTTTGTGGAGACCCAGTACTTC. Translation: CASRFVETQYF.

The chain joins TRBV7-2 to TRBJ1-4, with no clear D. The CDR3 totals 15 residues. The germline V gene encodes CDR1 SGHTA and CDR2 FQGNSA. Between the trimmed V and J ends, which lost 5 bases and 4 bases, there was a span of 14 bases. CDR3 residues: CASSASSVDNEKLFF. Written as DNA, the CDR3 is TGTGCCAGCAGCGCCAGTTCGGTGGATAATGAAAAACTGTTTTTT.

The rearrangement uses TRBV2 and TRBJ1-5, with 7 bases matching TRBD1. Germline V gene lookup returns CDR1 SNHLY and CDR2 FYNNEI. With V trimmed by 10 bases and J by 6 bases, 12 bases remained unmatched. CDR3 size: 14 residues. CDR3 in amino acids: CAILGIGGGQPQHF. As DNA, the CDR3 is TGTGCCATCCTAGGGATAGGGGGCGGTCAGCCCCAGCATTTT.

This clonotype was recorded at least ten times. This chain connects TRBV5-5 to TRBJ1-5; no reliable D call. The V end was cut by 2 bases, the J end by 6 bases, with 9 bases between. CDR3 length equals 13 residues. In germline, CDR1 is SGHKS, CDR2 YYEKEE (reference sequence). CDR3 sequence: CASSFEGLQPQHF. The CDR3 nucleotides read TGTGCCAGCAGCTTTGAGGGCCTTCAGCCCCAGCATTTT.

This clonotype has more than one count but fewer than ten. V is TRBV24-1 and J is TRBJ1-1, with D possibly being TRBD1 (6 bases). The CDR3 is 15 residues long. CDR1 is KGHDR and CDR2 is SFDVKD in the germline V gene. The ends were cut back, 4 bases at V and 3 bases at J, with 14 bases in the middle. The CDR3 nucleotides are TGTGCCACCAGTGAGCCAACAGGGATCGACACTGAAGCTTTCTTT. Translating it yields CATSEPTGIDTEAFF.

The CDR3 reads CSVGGTGTNTEAFF. For the CDR3, the DNA is TGCAGCGTTGGTGGGACAGGGACGAACACTGAAGCTTTCTTT. The genes are TRBV29-1 and TRBJ1-1; TRBD1 matches at 9 bases. The CDR3 length is 14 residues. V gave up 4 bases and J gave up 1 base; unmatched junction bases: 4. Germline V gene data show CDR1 as SQVTM and CDR2 as ANQGSEA.

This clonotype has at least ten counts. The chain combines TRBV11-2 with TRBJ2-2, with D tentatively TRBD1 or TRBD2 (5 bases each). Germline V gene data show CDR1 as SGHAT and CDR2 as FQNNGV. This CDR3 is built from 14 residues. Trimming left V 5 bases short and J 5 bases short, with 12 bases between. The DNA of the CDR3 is TGTGCCAGCAGCGGGGACCCTCGGACCGGGGAGCTGTTTTTT. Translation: CASSGDPRTGELFF.

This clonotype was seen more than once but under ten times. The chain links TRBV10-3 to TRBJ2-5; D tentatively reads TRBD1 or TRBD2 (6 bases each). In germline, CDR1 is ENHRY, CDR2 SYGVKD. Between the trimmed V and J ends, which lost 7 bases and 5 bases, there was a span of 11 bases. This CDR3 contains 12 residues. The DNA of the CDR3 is TGTGCCATCAAATCCGGGGGCGAGACCCAGTACTTC. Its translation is CAIKSGGETQYF.

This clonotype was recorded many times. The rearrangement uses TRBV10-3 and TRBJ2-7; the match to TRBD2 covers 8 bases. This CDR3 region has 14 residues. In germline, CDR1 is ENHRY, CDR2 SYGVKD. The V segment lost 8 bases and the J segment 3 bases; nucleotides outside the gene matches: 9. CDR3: CAIRTERGIYEQYF. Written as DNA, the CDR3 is TGTGCCATCCGAACTGAGCGGGGGATCTACGAGCAGTACTTC.

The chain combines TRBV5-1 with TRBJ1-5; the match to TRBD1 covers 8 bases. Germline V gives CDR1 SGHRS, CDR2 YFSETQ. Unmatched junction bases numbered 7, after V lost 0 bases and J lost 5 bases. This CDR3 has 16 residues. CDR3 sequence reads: CASSLEFGQGHQPQHF. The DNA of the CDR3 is TGCGCCAGCAGCTTGGAATTCGGACAGGGCCATCAGCCCCAGCATTTT.

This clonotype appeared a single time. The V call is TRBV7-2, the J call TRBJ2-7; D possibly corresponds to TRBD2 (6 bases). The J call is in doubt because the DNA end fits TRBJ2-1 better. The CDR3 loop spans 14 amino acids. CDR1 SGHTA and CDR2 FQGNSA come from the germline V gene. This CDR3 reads CASSSLGSFHEQFF. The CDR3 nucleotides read TGTGCCAGCAGCAGCCTCGGGAGTTTCCATGAGCAGTTCTTC.

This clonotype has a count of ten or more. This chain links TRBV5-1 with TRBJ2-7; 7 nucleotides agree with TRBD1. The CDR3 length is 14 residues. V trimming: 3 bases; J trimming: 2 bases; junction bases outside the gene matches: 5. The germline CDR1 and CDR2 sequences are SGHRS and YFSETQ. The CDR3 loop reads CASSSSTGTYEQYF. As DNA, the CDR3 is TGCGCCAGCAGCTCCTCGACAGGGACCTACGAGCAGTACTTC.

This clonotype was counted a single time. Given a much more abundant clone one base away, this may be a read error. This CDR3 is CAIRQVGLNSPLHF. In DNA form, the CDR3 reads TGTGCCATCAGACAGGTCGGGTTGAATTCACCCCTCCACTTT. The rearrangement uses TRBV6-5 and TRBJ1-6, with D maybe TRBD1 (6 bases). Germline lookup yields CDR1 MNHEY and CDR2 SVGAGI. CDR3 length: 14 amino acids. Deletions cut 10 bases from V and 7 bases from J, with 17 bases between.

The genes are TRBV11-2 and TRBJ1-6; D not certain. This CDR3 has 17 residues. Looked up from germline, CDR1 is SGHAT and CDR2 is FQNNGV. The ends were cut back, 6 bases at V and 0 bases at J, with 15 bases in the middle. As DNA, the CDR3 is TGTGCCAGCAGAAAAGTTCGATCGAGCTCCTATAATTCACCCCTCCACTTT. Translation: CASRKVRSSSYNSPLHF.

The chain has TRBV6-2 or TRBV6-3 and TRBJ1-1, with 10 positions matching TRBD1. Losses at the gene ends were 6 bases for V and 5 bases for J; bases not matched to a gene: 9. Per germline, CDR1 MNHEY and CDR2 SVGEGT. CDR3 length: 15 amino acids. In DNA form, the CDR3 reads TGTGCCAGCAGGGAGGGACAGGGGAAATTGACTGAAGCTTTCTTT. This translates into CASREGQGKLTEAFF.